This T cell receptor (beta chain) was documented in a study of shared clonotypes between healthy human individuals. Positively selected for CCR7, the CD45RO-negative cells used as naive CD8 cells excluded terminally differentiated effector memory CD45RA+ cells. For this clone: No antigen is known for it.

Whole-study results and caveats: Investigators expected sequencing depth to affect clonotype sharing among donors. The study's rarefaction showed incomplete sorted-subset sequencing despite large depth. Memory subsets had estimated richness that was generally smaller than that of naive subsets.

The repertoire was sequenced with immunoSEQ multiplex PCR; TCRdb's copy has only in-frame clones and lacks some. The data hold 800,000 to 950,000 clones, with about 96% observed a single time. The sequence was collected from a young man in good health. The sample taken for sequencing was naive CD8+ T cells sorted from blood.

CDR3 loop: CASSLGRMEPYEQYF. Written as DNA, the CDR3 is TGTGCCAGCAGCTTAGGAAGGATGGAACCCTACGAGCAGTACTTC. This chain uses TRBV7-2 with TRBJ2-7; D gene unclear. CDR3 length: 15 amino acids. V was cut by 1 base and J by 2 bases, with 12 bases left in between. Germline CDR1 is SGHTA and CDR2 is FQGNSA.